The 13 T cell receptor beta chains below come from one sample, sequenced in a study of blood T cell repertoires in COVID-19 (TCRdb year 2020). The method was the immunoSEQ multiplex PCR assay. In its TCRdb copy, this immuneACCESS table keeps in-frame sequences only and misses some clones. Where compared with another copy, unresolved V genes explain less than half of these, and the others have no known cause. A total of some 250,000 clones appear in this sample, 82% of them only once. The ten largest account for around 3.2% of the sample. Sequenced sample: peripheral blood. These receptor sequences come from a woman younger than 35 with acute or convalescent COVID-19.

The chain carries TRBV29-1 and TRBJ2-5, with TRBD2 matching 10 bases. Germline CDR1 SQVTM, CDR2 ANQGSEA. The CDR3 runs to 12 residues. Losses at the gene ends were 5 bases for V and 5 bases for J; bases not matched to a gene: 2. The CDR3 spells CSVFSGGETQYF. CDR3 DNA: TGCAGCGTTTTTAGCGGGGGGGAGACCCAGTACTTC.

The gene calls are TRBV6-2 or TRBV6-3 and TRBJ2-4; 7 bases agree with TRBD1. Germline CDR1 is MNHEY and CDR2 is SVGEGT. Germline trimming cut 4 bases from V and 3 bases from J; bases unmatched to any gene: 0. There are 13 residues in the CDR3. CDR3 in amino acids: CASSWTGKNIQYF. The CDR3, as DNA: TGTGCCAGCAGTTGGACAGGCAAAAACATTCAGTACTTC.

In DNA form, the CDR3 reads TGCAGCGTTGAAGGGGAGGCGGCGGAGACCCAGTACTTC. Translation gives CSVEGEAAETQYF. V and J are TRBV29-1 and TRBJ2-5, with D possibly being TRBD2 (6 bases). V was clipped by 1 base and J by 5 bases, with 11 bases between them. The CDR3 sequence is 13 residues long. Looked up from germline, CDR1 is SQVTM and CDR2 is ANQGSEA. The whole variable domain, remainder taken from reference TRBV29-1 and TRBJ2-5, is SAVISQKPSRDICQRGTSLTIQCQVDSQVTMMFWYRQQPGQSLTLIATANQGSEATYESGFVIDKFPISRPNLTFSTLTVSNMSPEDSSIYLCSVEGEAAETQYFGPGTRLLVL.

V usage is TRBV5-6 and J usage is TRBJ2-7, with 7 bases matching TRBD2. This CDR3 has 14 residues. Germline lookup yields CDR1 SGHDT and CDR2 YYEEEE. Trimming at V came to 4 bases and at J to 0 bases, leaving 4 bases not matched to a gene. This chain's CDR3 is CASSGGGYSYEQYF. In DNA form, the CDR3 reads TGTGCCAGCAGCGGGGGGGGATACTCCTACGAGCAGTACTTC.

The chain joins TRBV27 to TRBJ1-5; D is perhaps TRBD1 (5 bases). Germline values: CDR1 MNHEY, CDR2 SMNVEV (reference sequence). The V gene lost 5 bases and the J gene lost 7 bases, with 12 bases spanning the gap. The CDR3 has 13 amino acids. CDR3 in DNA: TGTGCCAGCAGTCCCCTCGGGGGGCAGCCCCAGCATTTT. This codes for CASSPLGGQPQHF.

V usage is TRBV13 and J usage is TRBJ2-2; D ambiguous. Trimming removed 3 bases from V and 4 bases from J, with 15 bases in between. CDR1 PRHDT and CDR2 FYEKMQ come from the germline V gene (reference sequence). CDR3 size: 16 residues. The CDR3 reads CASSFIPGLSTGELFF. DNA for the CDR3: TGTGCCAGCAGCTTTATCCCAGGTCTTTCCACCGGGGAGCTGTTTTTT.

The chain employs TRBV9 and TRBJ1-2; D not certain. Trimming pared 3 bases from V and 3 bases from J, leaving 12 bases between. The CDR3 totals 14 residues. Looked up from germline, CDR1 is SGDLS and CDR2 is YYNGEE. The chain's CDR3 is CASSGAGSDYGYTF. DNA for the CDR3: TGTGCCAGCAGCGGGGCAGGCTCCGACTATGGCTACACCTTC.

CDR3 in amino acids: CASSRALSSYEQYF. The CDR3 DNA sequence: TGTGCCAGCAGCCGCGCCCTTTCATCCTACGAGCAGTACTTC. V is TRBV6-5 and J is TRBJ2-7; D remains ambiguous. Per germline, CDR1 MNHEY and CDR2 SVGAGI. The CDR3 consists of 14 residues. V dropped 6 bases and J dropped 1 base, with 13 bases sitting between them.

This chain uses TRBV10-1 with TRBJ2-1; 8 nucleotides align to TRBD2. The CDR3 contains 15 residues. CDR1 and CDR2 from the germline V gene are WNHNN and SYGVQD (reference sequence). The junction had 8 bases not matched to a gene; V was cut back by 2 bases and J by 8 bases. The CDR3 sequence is CASSEIGTRPHEQFF. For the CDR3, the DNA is TGCGCCAGCAGTGAGATCGGGACTAGACCGCATGAGCAGTTCTTC.

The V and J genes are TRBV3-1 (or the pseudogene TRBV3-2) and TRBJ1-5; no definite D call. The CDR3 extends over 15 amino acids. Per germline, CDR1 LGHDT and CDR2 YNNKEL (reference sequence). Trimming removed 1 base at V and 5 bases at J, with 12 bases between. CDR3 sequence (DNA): TGTGCCAGCAGCCAAGGGACTTTAGGTGATCAGCCCCAGCATTTT. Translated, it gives CASSQGTLGDQPQHF.

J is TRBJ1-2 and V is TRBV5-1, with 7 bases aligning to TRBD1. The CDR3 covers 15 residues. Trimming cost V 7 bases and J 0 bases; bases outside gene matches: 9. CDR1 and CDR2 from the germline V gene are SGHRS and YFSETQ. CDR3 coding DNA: TGCGCCAGCTCGTGGACAGGCGTAACTAACTATGGCTACACCTTC. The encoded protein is CASSWTGVTNYGYTF.

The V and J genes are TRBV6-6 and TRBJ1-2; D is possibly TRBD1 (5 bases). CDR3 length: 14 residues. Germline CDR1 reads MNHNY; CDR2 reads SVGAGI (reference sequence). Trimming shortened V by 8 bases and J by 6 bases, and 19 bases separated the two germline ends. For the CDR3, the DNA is TGTGCCAGCGTCGGCGCGCGCAGGGATAATGGCTACACCTTC. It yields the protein CASVGARRDNGYTF.

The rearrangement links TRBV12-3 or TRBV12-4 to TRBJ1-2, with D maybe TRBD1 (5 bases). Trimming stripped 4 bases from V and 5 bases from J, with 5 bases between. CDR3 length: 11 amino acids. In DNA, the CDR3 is TGTGCCAGCAGTTCAGGGTATGGCTACACCTTC. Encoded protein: CASSSGYGYTF.